This is a list of T cell receptor beta chains from one sample in a study of blood T cell repertoires in COVID-19. The repertoire was sequenced with immunoSEQ multiplex PCR; TCRdb's copy has only in-frame clones and lacks some. The data hold a few hundred thousand clones, with roughly 90% observed a single time. The sequencing input was PBMCs or T cells enriched from blood (not recorded which). The receptors derive from a man aged 18 to 29 with acute COVID-19. The CDR3 runs from the conserved cysteine through the conserved F or W. Each record gives: V gene, J gene, clone size, D gene, CDR3 protein, CDR3 DNA. A D gene is named only where the DNA matches it firmly. Rows may omit the clone size; those that give it use once, few, many or a size class.

TRBV2	TRBJ1-3	once	.	CASKPGTVNTIYF	TGTGCCAGCAAACCGGGAACGGTGAACACCATATATTTT
TRBV6-6	TRBJ2-7	.	.	CASRRGGDPVANEQYF	TGTGCCAGCAGAAGGGGAGGCGACCCCGTAGCTAACGAGCAGTACTTC
TRBV7-8	TRBJ1-5	.	.	CASSPGQNNQPQHF	TGTGCCAGCAGCCCCGGACAGAACAATCAGCCCCAGCATTTT
TRBV20-1	TRBJ2-5	.	TRBD2	CSASRLAGSGTQYF	TGCAGTGCTAGTAGATTAGCGGGATCGGGGACCCAGTACTTC
TRBV9	TRBJ2-5	.	TRBD2	CASSVGLAGYTRQETQYF	TGTGCCAGCAGCGTAGGGCTAGCGGGCTACACGAGACAAGAGACCCAGTACTTC
TRBV6-2/TRBV6-3	TRBJ1-2	.	.	CASSYGLRLDHGYTF	TGTGCCAGCAGTTACGGACTTAGACTCGACCATGGCTACACCTTC
TRBV3-1/TRBV3-2	TRBJ2-7	.	TRBD1	CASSHGQGAYEQYF	TGTGCCAGCAGCCATGGACAGGGGGCTTACGAGCAGTACTTC
TRBV7-6	TRBJ1-3	.	.	CASSLTPVPGSGNTIYF	TGTGCCAGCAGCCTAACCCCTGTCCCAGGGTCTGGAAACACCATATATTTT
TRBV10-1	TRBJ2-7	.	.	CASSEMETPYEQYF	TGCGCCAGCAGTGAGATGGAGACCCCCTACGAGCAGTACTTC
TRBV3-1/TRBV3-2	TRBJ2-7	.	.	CASSFIPLVTYEQYF	TGTGCCAGCAGCTTCATCCCACTAGTAACCTACGAGCAGTACTTC
TRBV10-1	TRBJ2-2	.	TRBD2	CASSDYGRENTGELFF	TGCGCCAGCAGTGATTACGGGAGGGAGAACACCGGGGAGCTGTTTTTT
TRBV11-2	TRBJ1-4	.	.	CASSLISEEKLFF	TGTGCCAGCAGCTTAATTTCTGAGGAAAAACTGTTTTTT
TRBV19	TRBJ1-1	.	.	CASNAGNTEAFF	TGTGCCAGTAATGCGGGCAACACTGAAGCTTTCTTT
TRBV6-2/TRBV6-3	TRBJ2-7	.	.	CASSYTDSGLGEQYF	TGTGCCAGCAGTTACACCGATAGCGGACTGGGGGAGCAGTACTTC
TRBV20-1	TRBJ2-7	.	TRBD1	CSARDSYEQYF	TGCAGTGCCCGGGACAGCTACGAGCAGTACTTC
TRBV4-2	TRBJ2-7	once	.	CASSQEDYINEQYF	TGTGCCAGCAGCCAAGAGGACTACATCAACGAGCAGTACTTC
TRBV4-1	TRBJ2-3	.	TRBD2	CASSQGAPGLAGLFTDTQYF	TGCGCCAGCAGCCAAGGGGCCCCGGGACTAGCGGGACTTTTCACAGATACGCAGTATTTT
TRBV19	TRBJ1-1	.	.	CASSTRQTGTEAFF	TGTGCCAGTAGTACCCGACAGACGGGCACTGAAGCTTTCTTT
TRBV3-1/TRBV3-2	TRBJ1-3	.	.	CASSQDRGQLSGNTIYF	TGTGCCAGCAGCCAAGATCGAGGCCAGCTCTCTGGAAACACCATATATTTT
TRBV12-5	TRBJ2-3	.	TRBD2	CASAGLAGENTQYF	TGTGCTAGCGCAGGACTAGCGGGAGAAAATACGCAGTATTTT
TRBV28	TRBJ1-5	.	TRBD1	CASSPTRGTGGNQPQHF	TGTGCCAGCAGCCCTACTCGGGGGACAGGGGGCAATCAGCCCCAGCATTTT
TRBV11-2	TRBJ2-7	.	TRBD2	CASCLAGGREQYF	TGTGCCAGCTGCCTAGCGGGAGGGAGGGAGCAGTACTTC
TRBV21-1	TRBJ1-1	.	.	CASSIHTGSAVTEAFF	TGTGCCAGCAGCATACACACAGGGAGCGCGGTGACTGAAGCTTTCTTT
TRBV19	TRBJ1-5	.	TRBD1	CASSQTGSGDQPQHF	TGTGCCAGTAGCCAGACAGGGTCGGGAGACCAGCCCCAGCATTTT
TRBV3-1/TRBV3-2	TRBJ1-1	.	.	CASSQGQDNTEAFF	TGTGCCAGCAGCCAAGGTCAGGATAACACTGAAGCTTTCTTT
TRBV19	TRBJ2-1	.	.	CASSIGQSYNEQFF	TGTGCCAGTAGTATAGGACAGAGCTACAATGAGCAGTTCTTC
TRBV13	TRBJ2-1	.	TRBD2	CASSLGLTSGDNEQFF	TGTGCCAGCAGCTTAGGTCTGACTAGCGGAGACAATGAGCAGTTCTTC
TRBV15	TRBJ2-5	.	TRBD1	CATSRWTGRGTQYF	TGTGCCACCAGCAGATGGACAGGGCGAGGGACCCAGTACTTC
TRBV12-5	TRBJ2-1	.	.	CASGLPQFF	TGTGCTAGTGGTTTGCCTCAGTTCTTC
TRBV7-9	TRBJ2-6	.	TRBD2	CASSPRGTSGSGANVLTF	TGTGCCAGCAGCCCAAGAGGGACTAGCGGGAGTGGGGCCAACGTCCTGACTTTC
TRBV29-1	TRBJ2-7	.	.	CSLLRAGASYEQYF	TGCAGCCTTCTCAGGGCAGGGGCATCCTACGAGCAGTACTTC
TRBV5-1	TRBJ2-2	.	.	CASGETIQTGELFF	TGCGCCAGCGGAGAGACTATTCAGACCGGGGAGCTGTTTTTT
TRBV28	TRBJ2-2	.	TRBD1	CASSGQGANTGELFF	TGTGCCAGCAGTGGACAGGGGGCTAACACCGGGGAGCTGTTTTTT
TRBV13	TRBJ2-5	.	TRBD2	CASSPGTSGRKGETQYF	TGTGCCAGCAGCCCGGGGACTAGCGGGAGGAAGGGAGAGACCCAGTACTTC
TRBV10-1	TRBJ2-1	.	TRBD2	CASSGGLAGADEQFF	TGCGCCAGCAGTGGGGGACTAGCGGGAGCCGATGAGCAGTTCTTC
TRBV11-2	TRBJ2-1	few	TRBD2	CASSFPAGGKNEQFF	TGTGCCAGCAGCTTTCCAGCGGGAGGGAAAAATGAGCAGTTCTTC
TRBV10-1	TRBJ2-2	.	TRBD2	CASSDGTSGNTGELFF	TGCGCCAGCAGTGATGGGACTAGCGGGAACACCGGGGAGCTGTTTTTT
TRBV7-2	TRBJ2-2	.	.	CASSLVLVSSGELFF	TGTGCCAGCAGCTTAGTGCTAGTTTCCTCCGGGGAGCTGTTTTTT
TRBV29-1	TRBJ2-1	.	TRBD2	CSVEQTSGTYNEQFF	TGCAGCGTTGAACAGACTAGCGGTACATACAATGAGCAGTTCTTC
TRBV11-2	TRBJ2-3	.	TRBD2	CASSPETSGRDTQYF	TGTGCCAGCAGCCCGGAGACTAGCGGGAGGGATACGCAGTATTTT
TRBV4-2	TRBJ2-2	.	.	CASSQDPDGASGELFF	TGTGCCAGCAGCCAAGACCCTGATGGGGCGTCCGGGGAGCTGTTTTTT
TRBV5-4	TRBJ1-1	.	.	CASRGRDAEAFF	TGTGCCAGCAGAGGGAGAGACGCTGAAGCTTTCTTT
TRBV6-1	TRBJ1-2	.	.	CASRLPQSDNYGYTF	TGTGCCAGCAGACTCCCCCAATCCGATAACTATGGCTACACCTTC
TRBV7-2	TRBJ2-1	.	.	CASSNPEWRGLGLDNEQFF	TGTGCCAGCAGCAACCCCGAATGGAGGGGTTTAGGCTTGGACAATGAGCAGTTCTTC
TRBV5-5	TRBJ1-5	.	.	CASSSQAGGGQPQHF	TGTGCCAGCAGCTCTCAAGCGGGGGGGGGTCAGCCCCAGCATTTT
TRBV6-2/TRBV6-3	TRBJ1-1	.	TRBD1	CASSPGGRLNTEAFF	TGTGCCAGCAGTCCAGGGGGCCGACTGAACACTGAAGCTTTCTTT
TRBV28	TRBJ1-6	.	TRBD1	CASTGTALGNSPLHF	TGTGCCAGCACCGGGACAGCACTGGGCAATTCACCCCTCCACTTT
TRBV6-5	TRBJ2-2	.	TRBD2	CASSLAGSNTGELFF	TGTGCCAGCAGTTTAGCGGGATCGAACACCGGGGAGCTGTTTTTT
TRBV18	TRBJ1-1	.	.	CASSPGHSLPEAFF	TGTGCCAGCTCACCGGGACACAGTCTACCTGAAGCTTTCTTT